The source of this TCR beta chain is a study of T cell repertoires in cytomegalovirus infection (dated by TCRdb to the late 2010s). For the study in its entirety: Donor HLA type was relevant to the analysis, as public TCR beta signatures indicated carriage of CMV infection together with the matching HLA type. What the work shows at the level of the full study, not this receptor alone: In both this cohort and an independent roughly 330-donor cohort, the cumulative frequency of public TCR beta family members distinguished carriers of CMV infection plus the relevant HLA type. The ex vivo response was dominated by HLA-C-restricted CMV-specific TCR beta clonotypes, which also provided the single most frequent clonotype in two of eight donors.

CDR1 and CDR2 were assigned from the germline V gene as MDHEN and SYDVKM. V sheds 9 bases and J sheds 4 bases, leaving 24 bases between their ends. The CDR3 measures 17 amino acids from cysteine to phenylalanine. Of all the DNA, just the CDR3 is kept, 51 bases in frame from base 1. Sequencing was carried out with an Illumina HiSeq 1500. TCRdb reprocessing: public reads trimmed at Q25 with fastp, clones called with MiXCR, in-frame beta chains kept. Rows with a matching CDR3 protein are joined into one entry that keeps the most common DNA and genes. The sample data list 740,000 or so distinct CDR3 sequences, and about a third of these were observed just once. Under 3% of the sample lies in the top ten. This clonotype was recorded a few times. Its antigen is unknown. No qualities accompany the bases; no much larger clone lies one base away.

The sequencing input was PBMCs. This sequence uses TRBV28 and TRBJ1-4, with the identity of the D gene unclear. The origin of this receptor is a human donor in good health (CMV status not recorded). Some clones in this sample may be carry-over from other donors' samples. In nucleotide form, the sequence is TGTGCCAGTCGTCTTTCGTGGGGTACGAGCCGTAATGAAAAACTGTTTTTT. Its translation is CASRLSWGTSRNEKLFF.